This T cell receptor (beta chain) was sequenced in a study of CD8+ T cells in alopecia areata. Across the whole study: Patients received oral tofacitinib, 5 to 10 mg twice daily, for moderate-to-severe alopecia areata. Tofacitinib dosing lasted 6 to 18 months, which was then followed by 6 months off drug.

Investigators isolated RNA and reverse transcribed it into cDNA to act as the sequencing template. Sequencing used immunoSEQ multiplex PCR; TCRdb keeps in-frame clones, though not all of them. The sample lists 120,000 or so clones, around 58% seen once, with around 30% in the top ten. Study observations and caveats: Sharing of TCR sequences between patients (possibly for HLA-related reasons) was less clear than in mice.

On this clone itself: Its antigen is currently unknown.

Treatment of the sample: oral pan-JAK inhibitor, 5-10 mg twice daily. Alopecia areata patients provided lesional scalp punch biopsies and peripheral blood, both collected for the study. Deletions cut 3 bases from V and 4 bases from J, with 15 bases between. Germline CDR1 and CDR2: LNHNV and YYDKDF (reference sequence). The CDR3 is 16 residues long. The sequencing used CD8+ T cells sorted from blood, collected at week 4, from a patient treated with tofacitinib. V and J are TRBV15 and TRBJ1-4; TRBD1 might be the D (5 bases). This clonotype was obtained from a human donor with alopecia areata. DNA for the CDR3: TGTGCCACCAGCAGCCACCCGGGGAGGGGTAATGAAAAACTGTTTTTT. As protein: CATSSHPGRGNEKLFF.